One sample yielded the 13 T cell receptor beta chains listed below, sequenced in a study of spatial heterogeneity in lung cancer. TCRdb reprocessed the 5' RACE reads with MiXCR, giving one entry per CDR3 protein. Seen here are roughly 5,300 distinct CDR3 sequences, 20% to 30% observed once, and the top ten hold around 17%. Regarding time point: sample taken at primary tumor resection. No cell sorting; template was whole RNA from tumor, lung tissue or PBMC. The material sequenced was PBMCs, taken at surgery. The receptors here all came from a male donor with early-stage non-small cell lung cancer.

This clonotype is categorized as medium-sized. This chain links TRBV20-1 with TRBJ1-2; D is ambiguous. CDR3 length: 12 amino acids. Trimming removed 3 bases at V and 3 bases at J, with 8 bases between. CDR1 is DFQATT, CDR2 SNEGSKA, per germline (reference sequence). CDR3 DNA: TGCAGTGCTAGTAACAGCGACTATGGCTACACCTTC. Residues: CSASNSDYGYTF.

Relative to its sample, this clonotype is medium-sized (0.01 to 0.1%). The chain joins TRBV2 to TRBJ2-1, with 8 bases identical to TRBD2. The germline V gene encodes CDR1 SNHLY and CDR2 FYNNEI. The CDR3 is made up of 16 amino acids. With 2 bases clipped from V and 6 bases from J, the junction kept 9 bases outside the gene matches. The CDR3 spells CASSEIRVAGRNEQFF. The CDR3 DNA is TGTGCCAGCAGTGAAATCAGGGTAGCGGGACGCAATGAGCAGTTCTTC.

By sample fraction, this clonotype is medium-sized. The rearrangement uses TRBV6-6 and TRBJ1-3; D gene uncertain. The CDR3 consists of 12 residues. Germline V gene lookup returns CDR1 MNHNY and CDR2 SVGAGI (reference sequence). The V end was cut by 8 bases, the J end by 2 bases, with 7 bases between. CDR3 DNA sequence: TGTGCCAGCCGGAGGCCTGGAAACACCATATATTTT. Protein product: CASRRPGNTIYF.

This clonotype ranks as medium-sized. The rearrangement links TRBV4-1 to TRBJ2-7; maybe TRBD1 (6 bases). V shed 4 bases and J shed 1 base, with 11 bases lying between them. The CDR3 loop spans 14 amino acids. Germline assignment: CDR1 MGHRA and CDR2 YSYEKL. CDR3 amino acids: CASSRTAESYEQYF. The CDR3 DNA reads TGCGCCAGCAGCCGGACAGCGGAATCCTACGAGCAGTACTTC.

The sample holds many counts of this clonotype. The chain carries TRBV24-1 and TRBJ2-3, with 8 bases identical to TRBD2. V shed 0 bases, J shed 0 bases, and the junction held 4 bases outside the gene matches. The CDR3 contains 17 residues. Germline V gene lookup returns CDR1 KGHDR and CDR2 SFDVKD. CDR3 region: CATSDLPGGESTDTQYF. The CDR3 nucleotides are TGTGCCACCAGTGATTTGCCGGGGGGGGAAAGCACAGATACGCAGTATTTT.

This clonotype is termed medium-sized. The chain employs TRBV5-1 and TRBJ1-4; D perhaps matches TRBD1 (5 bases). There are 15 residues in the CDR3. V gave up 1 base and J gave up 8 bases, with 15 bases separating them. The germline gives CDR1 SGHRS, CDR2 YFSETQ. DNA of the CDR3: TGCGCCAGCAGCTTGTTGGCCGGGGGGAAGGAAAAACTGTTTTTT. Translation: CASSLLAGGKEKLFF.

This clonotype was seen a handful of times. The rearrangement uses TRBV25-1 and TRBJ2-1; the D is unclear. The CDR3 runs to 11 residues. Germline V gene sequence: CDR1 MGHDK, CDR2 SYGVNS. Trimming pared 3 bases from V and 3 bases from J, leaving 0 bases between. CDR3 protein: CASSDYNEQFF. The CDR3 region has the DNA TGTGCCAGCAGTGACTACAATGAGCAGTTCTTC.

This clonotype counts as large. J is TRBJ2-3 and V is TRBV11-2; 7 bases align to TRBD2. The CDR3 length is 16 residues. V lost 5 bases and J lost 2; bases outside the gene matches: 10. Germline values: CDR1 SGHAT, CDR2 FQNNGV. The CDR3 region is CASSPTRTRNTDTQYF. The CDR3 DNA follows: TGTGCCAGCAGCCCTACCCGGACTAGAAACACAGATACGCAGTATTTT.

By proportion, this clonotype is medium-sized. The CDR3 here is CASSLGARRTHGYTF. The CDR3 coding sequence is TGTGCCAGCAGTTTGGGGGCCAGGAGGACCCATGGCTACACCTTC. The V call is TRBV12-3 or TRBV12-4, the J call TRBJ1-2; tentative D call: TRBD1 (6 bases). The CDR3 totals 15 residues. V was clipped by 3 bases and J by 6 bases, with 17 bases between them.

This chain uses TRBV2 with TRBJ2-5; D is undetermined. Trimming shortened V by 7 bases and J by 3 bases, and 15 bases separated the two germline ends. Germline V lookup: CDR1 SNHLY, CDR2 FYNNEI. There are 14 residues in the CDR3. Written as DNA, the CDR3 is TGTGCCAGCAAGGAACGAGTGTTGAAAGAGACCCAGTACTTC. This codes for CASKERVLKETQYF.

This clonotype counts as medium-sized (0.01 to 0.1%). The chain employs TRBV5-1 and TRBJ2-2; 8 nucleotides match TRBD2. The germline gives CDR1 SGHRS, CDR2 YFSETQ. This CDR3 has 16 residues. The junction had 2 bases not matched to a gene; V was cut back by 0 bases and J by 1 base. In DNA form, the CDR3 reads TGCGCCAGCAGCTTGGATCTAGCGGGGAACACCGGGGAGCTGTTTTTT. This sequence encodes CASSLDLAGNTGELFF.

This clonotype is classed as medium-sized (0.01 to 0.1%). This rearrangement joins TRBV5-6 to TRBJ2-7; TRBD1 matches at 10 bases. The ends lost 1 base at V and 5 bases at J; junction bases unmatched: 6. Germline V CDR1 and CDR2: SGHDT, YYEEEE. The CDR3 has 15 amino acids. In nucleotides, the CDR3 is TGTGCCAGCAGCTTGCCGGGGACAGGGGTCGACGAGCAGTACTTC. The encoded protein is CASSLPGTGVDEQYF.

This rearrangement joins TRBV20-1 to TRBJ2-3; no reliable D call. The length of the CDR3 is 12 residues. Germline V gene sequence: CDR1 DFQATT, CDR2 SNEGSKA (reference sequence). V lost 0 bases and J lost 5, with 6 bases in between. DNA for the CDR3: TGCAGTGCTAGAGATTGGAGAGATACGCAGTATTTT. Protein sequence: CSARDWRDTQYF.